The 19 T cell receptor beta chains reported below all come from one sample, sequenced in a study of control samples from healthy donors and cancer patients. This table comes from immunoSEQ multiplex PCR, and its TCRdb copy is limited to in-frame clones, with some not included. Of about 99,000 clones detected, approximately 90% appear once; the ten largest clones hold 19%. Sequencing input: PBMCs. The receptor source for this set is a man aged 55 to 70 with lung cancer.

This chain's CDR3 is CASSLRGSTGELFF. In nucleotides, the CDR3 is TGTGCCAGCAGCCTCAGGGGGAGTACCGGGGAGCTGTTTTTT. The chain joins TRBV14 to TRBJ2-2; 7 positions agree with TRBD1. CDR3 length: 14 amino acids. V lost 4 bases to trimming and J lost 5 bases; unmatched junction nucleotides: 4. Germline-derived CDR1 and CDR2 are SGHDN and FVKESK.

V usage is TRBV7-9 and J usage is TRBJ1-1; 7 bases align to TRBD1. Germline CDR1 reads SEHNR; CDR2 reads FQNEAQ (reference sequence). V lost 1 base, J lost 0 bases, and 5 bases stayed unmatched. This CDR3 has 16 residues. The CDR3 sequence: CASSLGLGQVNTEAFF. As DNA, the CDR3 is TGTGCCAGCAGCTTAGGGCTCGGACAGGTGAACACTGAAGCTTTCTTT.

This chain joins TRBV12-3 or TRBV12-4 and TRBJ1-2; tentative D call: TRBD1 (5 bases). The V and J ends lost 7 bases and 5 bases respectively, with 11 bases between them. The length of the CDR3 is 12 residues. The CDR3 region is CASTIDRYGYTF. The CDR3 coding sequence is TGTGCCAGCACCATTGACAGATATGGCTACACCTTC.

The chain has TRBV5-5 and TRBJ2-7, with TRBD2 matching 9 bases. With 4 bases clipped from V and 1 base from J, the junction kept 6 bases outside the gene matches. Germline assignment: CDR1 SGHKS and CDR2 YYEKEE (reference sequence). The CDR3 covers 15 residues. For the CDR3, the DNA is TGTGCCAGCAGCGCGGGAGGGACAGTGTCCTACGAGCAGTACTTC. Its protein is CASSAGGTVSYEQYF.

This rearrangement joins TRBV6-1 to TRBJ1-3; no clear D gene. Germline-derived CDR1 and CDR2 are MNHNS and SASEGT. The CDR3 is made up of 11 amino acids. Trimming removed 3 bases at V and 8 bases at J, with 5 bases between. CDR3 DNA: TGTGCCAGCAGTGATGGGGACACCATATATTTT. Translation: CASSDGDTIYF.

The J gene is TRBJ1-1, the V gene TRBV5-1, with a weak D call TRBD1 (6 bases). This CDR3 contains 13 residues. V dropped 4 bases and J dropped 4 bases, with 11 bases sitting between them. CDR1 and CDR2 from the germline V gene are SGHRS and YFSETQ. The CDR3 loop reads CASSLTGPTEAFF. DNA of the CDR3: TGCGCCAGCAGCCTTACAGGGCCCACTGAAGCTTTCTTT.

The rearrangement links TRBV2 to TRBJ1-2; D unresolved. The germline CDR1 and CDR2 sequences are SNHLY and FYNNEI. V dropped 3 bases and J dropped 8 bases, with 13 bases sitting between them. This CDR3 has 13 amino acids. The CDR3 spells CASSDEFRSGYTF. The CDR3 nucleotides read TGTGCCAGCAGTGATGAGTTTAGGTCGGGCTACACCTTC. Full variable domain (outside the CDR3, taken from reference TRBV2 and TRBJ1-2): EPEVTQTPSHQVTQMGQEVILRCVPISNHLYFYWYRQILGQKVEFLVSFYNNEISEKSEIFDDQFSVERPDGSNFTLKIRSTKLEDSAMYFCASSDEFRSGYTFGSGTRLTVV.

This clone was seen just once. The CDR3 sequence is CASSLSSDTQYF. The CDR3 nucleotides are TGTGCCAGCAGCTTATCGTCAGATACGCAGTATTTT. This chain joins TRBV7-3 and TRBJ2-3; no clear D gene. The CDR3 is 12 amino acids. Germline CDR1 and CDR2: SGHTA and FQGTGA. The V and J ends lost 2 bases and 4 bases respectively, with 4 bases between them.

This sequence joins TRBV5-6 and TRBJ2-7, with D perhaps TRBD1 (6 bases). With 4 bases removed from V and 4 bases from J, the gap between germline ends came to 6 bases. The CDR3 is 11 amino acids. Germline-derived CDR1 and CDR2 are SGHDT and YYEEEE. Here the CDR3 DNA reads TGTGCCAGCAGCACAGGGTACGAGCAGTACGTC. It is translated as CASSTGYEQYV.

The chain links TRBV14 to TRBJ1-1, with D tentatively TRBD1 (5 bases). Germline CDR1 reads SGHDN; CDR2 reads FVKESK. The CDR3 extends over 12 amino acids. Between the trimmed V and J ends, which lost 4 bases and 3 bases, there was a span of 6 bases. The CDR3 is CASSLGDTEAFF. CDR3 sequence (DNA): TGTGCCAGCAGCCTAGGGGACACTGAAGCTTTCTTT.

The chain couples TRBV6-1 to TRBJ1-1; D is possibly TRBD1 (6 bases). Germline V CDR1 and CDR2: MNHNS, SASEGT. The CDR3 extends over 17 amino acids. V lost 2 bases, J lost 6 bases, and 22 bases lay in between. This chain's CDR3 is CASSERMMGGRTAEAFF. CDR3 in DNA: TGTGCCAGCAGTGAAAGAATGATGGGGGGGCGAACCGCTGAAGCTTTCTTT.

This clone was seen only once. The chain links TRBV25-1 to TRBJ2-1; D remains unclear. Germline CDR1 and CDR2: MGHDK and SYGVNS. V lost 2 bases, J lost 10 bases, and 6 bases lay in between. This CDR3 region has 11 residues. The CDR3 reads CASSEQVEQFF. CDR3 sequence (DNA): TGTGCCAGCAGTGAACAGGTGGAGCAGTTCTTC. Supplemented by reference TRBV25-1 and TRBJ2-1, the full variable domain reads EADIYQTPRYLVIGTGKKITLECSQTMGHDKMYWYQQDPGMELHLIHYSYGVNSTEKGDLSSESTVSRIRTEHFPLTLESARPSHTSQYLCASSEQVEQFFGPGTRLTVL.

The chain recombines TRBV6-1 with TRBJ1-1; D gene uncertain. The germline V and J ends were trimmed by 2 bases and 4 bases, with 14 bases remaining between them. Per germline, CDR1 MNHNS and CDR2 SASEGT. The CDR3 sequence is 15 residues long. The CDR3 spells CASSEWGTVGTEAFF. The CDR3 nucleotides are TGTGCCAGCAGTGAATGGGGTACAGTCGGCACTGAAGCTTTCTTT.

The J gene is TRBJ2-2, the V gene TRBV24-1; D is unresolved. The germline gives CDR1 KGHDR, CDR2 SFDVKD. The V end was cut by 5 bases, the J end by 1 base, with 7 bases between. CDR3 length: 14 amino acids. In DNA, the CDR3 is TGTGCCACCAGTGGTCAGGAGAACACCGGGGAGCTGTTTTTT. Translation gives CATSGQENTGELFF.

The V and J genes are TRBV4-2 and TRBJ1-5; 7 positions match TRBD1. V was pared by 5 bases and J by 7 bases, with 11 bases of the junction left unmatched. The CDR3 length is 15 residues. The germline V gene encodes CDR1 LGHNA and CDR2 YNFKEQ. In DNA, the CDR3 is TGTGCCAGCAGCAACGGACAGGCGGGGGGACAGCCCCAGCATTTT. The encoded protein is CASSNGQAGGQPQHF.

The rearrangement joins TRBV14 to TRBJ2-7; the D is unclear. The V gene's germline CDR1 is SGHDN and CDR2 FVKESK. The length of the CDR3 is 14 residues. The ends were cut back, 4 bases at V and 5 bases at J, with 15 bases in the middle. Here the CDR3 reads CASSPLGVFDEQYV. The CDR3 DNA reads as TGTGCCAGCAGCCCCTTAGGAGTTTTTGACGAGCAGTACGTC.

The V call is TRBV19, the J call TRBJ1-5; 11 positions agree with TRBD1. The CDR3 is made up of 18 amino acids. V lost 4 bases to trimming and J lost 3 bases; unmatched junction nucleotides: 11. CDR1 and CDR2 (germline): LNHDA, SQIVND (reference sequence). CDR3 residues: CASSRWRDRGETNQPQHF. The CDR3 DNA reads TGTGCCAGTAGTAGGTGGAGGGACAGGGGGGAGACCAATCAGCCCCAGCATTTT.

The CDR3 sequence is CATSQHLKVTGNTEAFF. The CDR3 bases are TGTGCCACCAGTCAACACCTCAAGGTCACTGGGAACACTGAAGCTTTCTTT. The chain joins TRBV24-1 to TRBJ1-1; unclear D gene. From germline, CDR1 is KGHDR and CDR2 SFDVKD. The CDR3 runs to 17 residues. V lost 6 bases and J 1 base, leaving 20 bases between the germline ends.

The chain joins TRBV30 to TRBJ2-7, with D possibly matching TRBD1 (5 bases). The CDR3 is 13 residues long. Germline-derived CDR1 and CDR2 are GTSNPN and SVGIG (reference sequence). V was shortened by 0 bases and J by 4 bases, with 10 bases between the two germline ends. The CDR3 DNA sequence: TGTGCCTGGAGTGTAAAAGGGGCATACGAGCAGTACTTC. Translation: CAWSVKGAYEQYF.